These 27 T cell receptor beta chains were sequenced from one sample in a study of blood T cells in healthy people across ages. The use of a sample-barcoded 5' primer and a J-beta primer mix characterized a second PCR of about 7 to 12 cycles. One entry per CDR3 protein results from TCRdb running MiXCR on the 5' RACE reads. The sample contains about 1.4 million distinct CDR3 sequences, approximately 59% of which appear only once. What was sequenced was blood. The receptors derive from a man aged 18 to 35 in good health.

The V call is TRBV6-1, the J call TRBJ2-2; D possibly corresponds to TRBD2 (7 bases). V lost 7 bases to trimming and J lost 0 bases, with 21 bases between them. This CDR3 region has 18 residues. CDR1 is MNHNS, CDR2 SASEGT, per germline. The CDR3 DNA is TGTGCCAGCATCCTGGGGGCTAGCGGAGCTACGAACACCGGGGAGCTGTTTTTT. Translation: CASILGASGATNTGELFF.

The genes are TRBV3-1 and TRBJ2-7; D is ambiguous. Trimming cost V 0 bases and J 1 base, with 10 bases left between them. This CDR3 spans 15 amino acids. CDR1 is LGHDT, CDR2 YNNKEL, per germline (reference sequence). CDR3 loop: CASSQDPAPSYEQYF. Written as DNA, the CDR3 is TGTGCCAGCAGCCAAGATCCGGCCCCATCCTACGAGCAGTACTTC.

This clonotype was counted once. V is TRBV2 and J is TRBJ2-1; no definite D call. Germline V gene lookup returns CDR1 SNHLY and CDR2 FYNNEI. CDR3 size: 13 residues. V gave up 7 bases and J gave up 3 bases, with 10 bases separating them. CDR3 in amino acids: CASILERYNEQFF. CDR3 sequence (DNA): TGTGCCAGCATCCTCGAGCGCTACAATGAGCAGTTCTTC.

This clonotype was seen more than once but under ten times. V gene TRBV6-5 combines with J gene TRBJ1-6; D unclear. The CDR3 is made up of 15 amino acids. V lost 0 bases and J lost 10, with 13 bases in between. Germline assignment: CDR1 MNHEY and CDR2 SVGAGI. The DNA of the CDR3 is TGTGCCAGCAGTTACTCGAAGTTTTTGGGGTCACCCCTCCACTTT. Protein: CASSYSKFLGSPLHF.

The rearrangement uses TRBV6-2 or TRBV6-3 and TRBJ2-3; D is undetermined. The V end was cut by 7 bases, the J end by 2 bases, with 13 bases between. Germline V lookup: CDR1 MNHEY, CDR2 SVGEGT. This CDR3 spans 14 amino acids. CDR3 residues: CASIQDGTTDTQYF. The CDR3, as DNA: TGTGCCAGCATTCAGGACGGAACCACAGATACGCAGTATTTT.

The rearrangement joins TRBV25-1 to TRBJ2-5; TRBD1 matches at 8 bases. Germline lookup yields CDR1 MGHDK and CDR2 SYGVNS. The CDR3 has 17 amino acids. With 2 bases clipped from V and 4 bases from J, the junction kept 12 bases outside the gene matches. CDR3 nucleotide sequence: TGTGCCAGCAGTGAAGGGGTGTCGGGACAGGTATTAGAGACCCAGTACTTC. Translation: CASSEGVSGQVLETQYF. Filled out from reference TRBV25-1 and TRBJ2-5, the complete variable domain reads EADIYQTPRYLVIGTGKKITLECSQTMGHDKMYWYQQDPGMELHLIHYSYGVNSTEKGDLSSESTVSRIRTEHFPLTLESARPSHTSQYLCASSEGVSGQVLETQYFGPGTRLLVL.

The J gene is TRBJ1-2, the V gene TRBV20-1, with D tentatively TRBD1 (6 bases). In germline, CDR1 is DFQATT, CDR2 SNEGSKA (reference sequence). This CDR3 is built from 14 residues. V shed 5 bases and J shed 4 bases, with 17 bases lying between them. This chain's CDR3 is CSARVDRLLYGYTF. The CDR3 nucleotides read TGCAGTGCTCGGGTCGACAGGCTCCTCTATGGCTACACCTTC.

The rearrangement links TRBV2 to TRBJ2-7; 11 bases map to TRBD2. CDR3 size: 14 residues. Per the germline V gene, CDR1 is SNHLY and CDR2 is FYNNEI. The V segment lost 6 bases and the J segment 4 bases; nucleotides outside the gene matches: 5. CDR3 loop: CASSIAGGGYEQYF. The CDR3 DNA reads as TGTGCCAGCAGCATAGCGGGAGGGGGATACGAGCAGTACTTC. The full variable domain, completed using reference TRBV2 and TRBJ2-7, is EPEVTQTPSHQVTQMGQEVILRCVPISNHLYFYWYRQILGQKVEFLVSFYNNEISEKSEIFDDQFSVERPDGSNFTLKIRSTKLEDSAMYFCASSIAGGGYEQYFGPGTRLTVT.

The chain joins TRBV15 to TRBJ2-7; TRBD2 might be the D (5 bases). The V gene lost 0 bases and the J gene lost 6 bases, with 9 bases spanning the gap. CDR1 and CDR2 (germline): LNHNV, YYDKDF (reference sequence). This CDR3 is built from 13 residues. DNA for the CDR3: TGTGCCACCAGCAGAGATCATGAGGGCGAGCAGTACTTC. It is translated as CATSRDHEGEQYF.

The rearrangement uses TRBV6-4 and TRBJ2-7; 13 positions match TRBD2. This CDR3 region has 15 residues. The J segment lost 5 bases and the V segment lost 4 bases, leaving 5 bases of the junction unmatched. Germline values: CDR1 MRHNA, CDR2 SNTAGT. CDR3 amino acids: CASSGTSGGNDEQYF. The CDR3, as DNA: TGTGCCAGCAGTGGGACTAGCGGGGGAAATGACGAGCAGTACTTC.

The chain employs TRBV7-9 and TRBJ1-1; TRBD1 might be the D (5 bases). V lost 5 bases and J lost 0, with 13 bases in between. The CDR3 runs to 15 residues. Germline values: CDR1 SEHNR, CDR2 FQNEAQ (reference sequence). The CDR3 coding sequence is TGTGCCAGCAGCCACCCGGGACGGCTGAACACTGAAGCTTTCTTT. Its translation is CASSHPGRLNTEAFF. The complete variable domain, with remaining parts taken from reference TRBV7-9 and TRBJ1-1, reads DTGVSQNPRHKITKRGQNVTFRCDPISEHNRLYWYRQTLGQGPEFLTYFQNEAQLEKSRLLSDRFSAERPKGSFSTLEIQRTEQGDSAMYLCASSHPGRLNTEAFFGQGTRLTVV.

This chain joins TRBV6-5 and TRBJ2-7; D may be TRBD1 (6 bases). The V end lost 5 bases, the J end lost 7 bases, and 12 bases lay between the germline ends. Germline CDR1 MNHEY, CDR2 SVGAGI. The CDR3 contains 12 residues. The CDR3 DNA follows: TGTGCCAGCAGTACCGACAGGAAAGAGCAGTACTTC. It is translated as CASSTDRKEQYF.

The gene calls are TRBV29-1 and TRBJ2-2; D is perhaps TRBD2 (5 bases). Germline V gene lookup returns CDR1 SQVTM and CDR2 ANQGSEA. The CDR3 runs to 14 residues. Trimming took off 3 bases at V and 3 bases at J, with 11 bases between the two ends. As DNA, the CDR3 is TGCAGCGTTGAGAGTCAGGAGGACACCGGGGAGCTGTTTTTT. This sequence encodes CSVESQEDTGELFF.

The V gene is TRBV7-2, the J gene TRBJ2-3; 10 bases line up with TRBD2. J gave up 4 bases and V 4 bases, and 5 bases lay outside the gene matches. The CDR3 contains 15 residues. Germline CDR1 is SGHTA and CDR2 is FQGNSA. CDR3 region: CASSSGTSASDTQYF. As DNA, the CDR3 is TGTGCCAGCAGCTCCGGGACTAGCGCTTCAGATACGCAGTATTTT.

This rearrangement joins TRBV29-1 to TRBJ2-7, with D possibly TRBD1 on 5 matching bases. The CDR3 totals 13 residues. Germline-derived CDR1 and CDR2 are SQVTM and ANQGSEA. V was pared by 7 bases and J by 4 bases, with 17 bases between. The CDR3 loop is CSAQRQSSYEQYF. CDR3 nucleotides: TGCAGCGCCCAAAGACAGAGCAGTTACGAGCAGTACTTC.

Remarks on this clonotype: Mismatch with germline at one junction end may stem from a read error. V usage is TRBV5-1 and J usage is TRBJ2-3, with TRBD2 matching over 11 bases. This CDR3 is 16 amino acids long. Germline CDR1 reads SGHRS; CDR2 reads YFSETQ. The CDR3 nucleotides read TGCGCCAGCGATATTCTAGCGGGGGGTAGCACGGATACGCAGTATTTT. Amino acid sequence: CASDILAGGSTDTQYF. Full variable domain (rest looked up from reference TRBV5-1 and TRBJ2-3): KAGVTQTPRYLIKTRGQQVTLSCSPISGHRSVSWYQQTPGQGLQFLFEYFSETQRNKGNFPGRFSGRQFSNSRSEMNVSTLELGDSALYLCASDILAGGSTDTQYFGPGTRLTVL.

This rearrangement joins TRBV28 to TRBJ2-4; 12 bases agree with TRBD2. Looked up from germline, CDR1 is MDHEN and CDR2 is SYDVKM. This CDR3 is built from 15 residues. The junction had 13 bases not matched to a gene; V was cut back by 6 bases and J by 13 bases. CDR3: CASREVTSGGWEQYF. In DNA, the CDR3 is TGTGCCAGCAGGGAAGTGACTAGCGGGGGTTGGGAGCAGTACTTC.

V is TRBV27 and J is TRBJ2-5, with TRBD1 as a possible D gene (5 bases). TRBJ2-7 explains the end of the DNA better; the J call may be wrong. The germline gives CDR1 MNHEY, CDR2 SMNVEV (reference sequence). The CDR3 extends over 14 amino acids. The DNA of the CDR3 is TGTGCCAGCAGTTTATTTGCAGGGTCTAGCGAGCAGTACTTC. Translating it yields CASSLFAGSSEQYF.

This clonotype turned up a few times. This chain joins TRBV24-1 and TRBJ2-3, with no clear D. Germline V gene sequence: CDR1 KGHDR, CDR2 SFDVKD. The CDR3 is made up of 12 amino acids. Trimming removed 4 bases from V and 5 bases from J, with 6 bases in between. The CDR3 DNA sequence: TGTGCCACCAGTGACACCAGAGATACGCAGTATTTT. Amino acid sequence: CATSDTRDTQYF.

The V gene is TRBV11-2, the J gene TRBJ2-2, with D maybe TRBD1 (6 bases). The germline gives CDR1 SGHAT, CDR2 FQNNGV. CDR3 length: 15 amino acids. V lost 5 bases, J lost 4 bases, and 14 bases lay in between. CDR3: CASSAGDRFTGELFF. CDR3 DNA sequence: TGTGCCAGCAGCGCCGGAGACAGGTTCACCGGGGAGCTGTTTTTT.

This chain uses TRBV20-1 with TRBJ1-2, with 9 bases that match TRBD1. Germline CDR1 and CDR2: DFQATT and SNEGSKA (reference sequence). This CDR3 has 15 amino acids. The J segment lost 9 bases and the V segment lost 3 bases, leaving 14 bases of the junction unmatched. CDR3 residues: CSARLWDRDGWSYTF. As DNA, the CDR3 is TGCAGTGCTAGGCTATGGGACAGGGATGGCTGGAGCTACACCTTC.

The gene calls are TRBV5-1 and TRBJ2-1, with 7 bases lining up with TRBD1. With 4 bases clipped from V and 7 bases from J, the junction kept 8 bases outside the gene matches. The CDR3 sequence is 14 residues long. The germline V gene has CDR1 SGHRS and CDR2 YFSETQ. In DNA, the CDR3 is TGCGCCAGCAGCCTAGGACAGGCTGTGAATGAGCAGTTCTTC. Translated, it gives CASSLGQAVNEQFF.

This clonotype was seen more than once but under ten times. J is TRBJ1-5 and V is TRBV7-2; D unclear. The germline V and J ends were trimmed by 4 bases and 4 bases, with 14 bases remaining between them. Germline CDR1 SGHTA, CDR2 FQGNSA. CDR3 length: 15 amino acids. The CDR3 reads CASSSRVGPNQPQHF. CDR3 DNA sequence: TGTGCCAGCAGCTCGAGGGTCGGACCTAATCAGCCCCAGCATTTT.

The J gene is TRBJ2-5, the V gene TRBV29-1; D is tentatively TRBD1 or TRBD2 (5 bases each). The CDR3 extends over 12 amino acids. Trimming cost V 7 bases and J 5 bases, with 14 bases left between them. Germline CDR1 SQVTM, CDR2 ANQGSEA. This CDR3 reads CSARGAGETQYF. CDR3 coding DNA: TGCAGCGCCCGAGGGGCCGGGGAGACCCAGTACTTC.

The chain recombines TRBV27 with TRBJ1-2; D remains ambiguous. Germline assignment: CDR1 MNHEY and CDR2 SMNVEV (reference sequence). V was trimmed by 5 bases and J by 5 bases, leaving 9 bases between them. This CDR3 has 12 residues. The CDR3 sequence is CASSQRPYGYTF. The CDR3 DNA follows: TGTGCCAGCAGTCAAAGACCTTATGGCTACACCTTC.

This rearrangement joins TRBV12-3 or TRBV12-4 to TRBJ2-1; 7 positions match TRBD2. This CDR3 region has 15 residues. Losses at the gene ends were 5 bases for V and 4 bases for J; bases not matched to a gene: 8. Written as DNA, the CDR3 is TGTGCCAGCAGTCCCCGAGAGGGAGGGTACAATGAGCAGTTCTTC. It translates to CASSPREGGYNEQFF.

CDR3 loop: CASSFRSGSHEQFF. The DNA of the CDR3 is TGTGCCAGCAGTTTTCGCAGCGGATCGCATGAGCAGTTCTTC. The rearrangement links TRBV12-3 or TRBV12-4 to TRBJ2-1, with a possible D match to TRBD2 (5 bases). The CDR3 totals 14 residues. V lost 3 bases to trimming and J lost 8 bases, with 14 bases between them.